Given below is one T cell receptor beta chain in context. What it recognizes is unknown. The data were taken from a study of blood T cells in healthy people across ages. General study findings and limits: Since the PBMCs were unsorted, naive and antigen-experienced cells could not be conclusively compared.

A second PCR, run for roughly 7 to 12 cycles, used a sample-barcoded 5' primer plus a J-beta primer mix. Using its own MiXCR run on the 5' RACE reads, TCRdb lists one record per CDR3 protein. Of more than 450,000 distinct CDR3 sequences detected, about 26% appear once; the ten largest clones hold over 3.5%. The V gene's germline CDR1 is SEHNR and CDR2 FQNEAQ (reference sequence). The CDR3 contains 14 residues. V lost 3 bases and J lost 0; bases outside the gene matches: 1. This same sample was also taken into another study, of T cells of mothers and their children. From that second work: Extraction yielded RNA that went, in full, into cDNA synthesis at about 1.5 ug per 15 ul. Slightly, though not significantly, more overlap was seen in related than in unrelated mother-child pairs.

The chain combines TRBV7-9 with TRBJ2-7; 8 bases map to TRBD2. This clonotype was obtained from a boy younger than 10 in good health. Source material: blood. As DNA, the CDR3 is TGTGCCAGCAGCTTGACTAGCGCCTCCTACGAGCAGTACTTC. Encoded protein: CASSLTSASYEQYF.